The clone carrying this T cell receptor beta chain was recorded at least ten times. Its specificity is not known. The data were taken from a study of T cell clonality in common variable immunodeficiency. Study-level results: Shared TCRbeta clones were fewer between CVID subjects than controls.

This table comes from immunoSEQ multiplex PCR, and its TCRdb copy is limited to in-frame clones, with some not included. The sample shows about 35,000 clones, none of them appearing just once. Sequenced sample: peripheral blood mononuclear cells. The clonotype was recovered from a person aged 18 to 69 in good health.

The chain's CDR3 is CASSQEQRANEKLFF. Partial CDR3 DNA: TGCGCCAGCAGCCAGGAACAGAGAGCTAATGAAAAA. V and J are TRBV4-1 and TRBJ1-4; D is uncertain. The read gets to within 3 residues of the CDR3 end, and the germline J gene fills in the rest. V was clipped by 3 bases and J by 3 bases, with 11 bases between them. The CDR3 loop spans 15 amino acids. Germline lookup yields CDR1 MGHRA and CDR2 YSYEKL.